This entry concerns a single TCR beta chain. The antigen is undetermined. A multiplex PCR was run with 60 Vbeta primers and 13 Jbeta primers. The repertoire was sequenced with immunoSEQ multiplex PCR; TCRdb's copy has only in-frame clones and lacks some. The table records about 120,000 clones, around three quarters of them present only once. The data derive from a study of cytomegalovirus exposure and HLA in healthy donors. About the study: Unique TCRs numbering some 77 million, obtained from HLA-typed donors, made up an early data release.

Study findings and constraints: Available immune exposure information covered CMV serostatus only.

The length of the CDR3 is 14 residues. Germline V gives CDR1 SGHVS, CDR2 FQNEAQ. V lost 3 bases and J lost 4, with 12 bases in between. Sequencing was carried out using PBMCs. The V call is TRBV7-8, the J call TRBJ1-1; D might be TRBD1 (5 bases). The TCR comes from a man in his thirties or forties in good health and CMV-seropositive. The DNA of the CDR3 is TGTGCCAGCAGCTTTCTTAGGGGCGGCACTGAAGCTTTCTTT. Protein sequence: CASSFLRGGTEAFF.